The next 21 T cell receptor beta chains were all read from a single sample in a study of OX40 agonist ivuxolimab in advanced cancers. The method was immunoSEQ multiplex PCR; TCRdb's version includes in-frame clones alone and lacks a portion of them. The sample lists 20,000 to 25,000 clones, around 79% occurring once. The material was CD4+ or CD8+ T cells sorted from blood, obtained in a trial of the OX40 agonist ivuxolimab. These receptors were taken from an adult with an advanced solid tumor such as melanoma, head and neck, liver or kidney cancer.

The sample holds one count of this clone. The chain has TRBV7-2 and TRBJ1-2, with D uncertain. Germline V gene lookup returns CDR1 SGHTA and CDR2 FQGNSA. Trimming pared 3 bases from V and 5 bases from J, leaving 10 bases between. The CDR3 has 13 residues. CDR3 loop: CASSLSGLYGYTF. The DNA of the CDR3 is TGTGCCAGCAGCTTGAGTGGACTATATGGCTACACCTTC. The whole variable domain, filled in from reference TRBV7-2 and TRBJ1-2, reads GAGVSQSPSNKVTEKGKDVELRCDPISGHTALYWYRQSLGQGLEFLIYFQGNSAPDKSGLPSDRFSAERTGGSVSTLTIQRTQQEDSAVYLCASSLSGLYGYTFGSGTRLTVV.

The chain combines TRBV7-3 with TRBJ2-2, with 10 bases lining up with TRBD1. The CDR3 runs 15 residues. The germline V gene encodes CDR1 SGHTA and CDR2 FQGTGA. V lost 5 bases to trimming and J lost 6 bases; unmatched junction nucleotides: 6. CDR3 bases: TGTGCCAGCAGCCCCTGGACAGGGGGGGCCGGGGAGCTGTTTTTT. This encodes CASSPWTGGAGELFF.

The chain links TRBV19 to TRBJ2-6; the D gene is possibly TRBD2 (5 bases). The CDR3 has 16 residues. V lost 5 bases, J lost 1 base, and 12 bases lay in between. Germline CDR1 is LNHDA and CDR2 is SQIVND (reference sequence). The CDR3 DNA sequence: TGTGCCAGTAGTCTAAAGAGGACTTCTGGGGCCAACGTCCTGACTTTC. It codes for CASSLKRTSGANVLTF.

This chain joins TRBV6-4 and TRBJ2-1; TRBD2 matches 8 bases. CDR3 length equals 15 residues. The germline V gene has CDR1 MRHNA and CDR2 SNTAGT. Trimming took 4 bases from V and 6 from J; bases not matched to a gene: 8. DNA of the CDR3: TGTGCCAGCAGTGTTAGCGGGGCCTTTAGCAATGAGCAGTTCTTC. This codes for CASSVSGAFSNEQFF.

This rearrangement joins TRBV5-5 to TRBJ2-5; the D gene is possibly TRBD2 (6 bases). The V end lost 1 base, the J end lost 2 bases, and 9 bases lay between the germline ends. CDR3 length equals 14 residues. Per germline, CDR1 SGHKS and CDR2 YYEKEE (reference sequence). CDR3 residues: CASSLRGTQETQYF. CDR3 nucleotide sequence: TGTGCCAGCAGCTTGAGAGGGACTCAAGAGACCCAGTACTTC.

The chain employs TRBV6-5 and TRBJ1-2; D ambiguous. The V gene lost 4 bases and the J gene lost 3 bases, with 15 bases spanning the gap. Germline V gene data show CDR1 as MNHEY and CDR2 as SVGAGI. The CDR3 loop spans 15 amino acids. CDR3 amino acids: CASSSDETVYYGYTF. CDR3 DNA sequence: TGTGCCAGCAGTTCCGACGAAACAGTTTACTATGGCTACACCTTC.

The chain couples TRBV4-2 to TRBJ1-1; 8 nucleotides agree with TRBD1. CDR1 is LGHNA and CDR2 is YNFKEQ in the germline V gene. This CDR3 region has 15 residues. V shed 3 bases, J shed 3 bases, and the junction held 6 bases outside the gene matches. The chain's CDR3 is CASSQRTGRDTEAFF. The CDR3 DNA follows: TGTGCCAGCAGCCAGAGGACAGGGAGGGACACTGAAGCTTTCTTT.

This chain joins TRBV6-5 and TRBJ1-2, with a possible D match to TRBD1 (6 bases). The CDR3 runs to 14 residues. CDR1 MNHEY and CDR2 SVGAGI come from the germline V gene. V lost 0 bases and J 8 bases, leaving 13 bases between the germline ends. The CDR3 reads CASSYSRGAGGYTF. The DNA of the CDR3 is TGTGCCAGCAGTTACTCGCGGGGGGCGGGAGGCTACACCTTC.

The chain employs TRBV6-6 and TRBJ2-7; 11 bases are a match to TRBD1. Germline V lookup: CDR1 MNHNY, CDR2 SVGAGI (reference sequence). CDR3 length equals 13 residues. Trimming cost V 5 bases and J 7 bases; bases outside gene matches: 4. The CDR3 coding sequence is TGTGCCAGCAGTGACGGGACAGGGGGAGAGCAGTACTTC. Its protein product is CASSDGTGGEQYF.

J is TRBJ2-3 and V is TRBV7-2; 7 bases line up with TRBD1. The CDR3 covers 15 residues. Per germline, CDR1 SGHTA and CDR2 FQGNSA. V shed 4 bases, J shed 3 bases, and the junction held 7 bases outside the gene matches. The CDR3 is CASSSTGISTDTQYF. The CDR3 nucleotides read TGTGCCAGCAGCTCGACAGGGATTTCAACAGATACGCAGTATTTT. The full variable domain, with the rest looked up from reference TRBV7-2 and TRBJ2-3, is GAGVSQSPSNKVTEKGKDVELRCDPISGHTALYWYRQSLGQGLEFLIYFQGNSAPDKSGLPSDRFSAERTGGSVSTLTIQRTQQEDSAVYLCASSSTGISTDTQYFGPGTRLTVL.

The chain carries TRBV4-3 and TRBJ2-2; D may correspond to TRBD1 or TRBD2 (5 bases each). Trimming cost V 2 bases and J 4 bases, with 11 bases left between them. The CDR3 consists of 15 residues. The germline V gene encodes CDR1 LGHNA and CDR2 YSLEER. DNA of the CDR3: TGCGCCAGCAGCCAAATCAGGGCGGGCACCGGGGAGCTGTTTTTT. Its translation is CASSQIRAGTGELFF.

This chain joins TRBV9 and TRBJ2-3; no definite D call. CDR3 size: 12 residues. The germline V and J ends were trimmed by 1 base and 4 bases, with 4 bases remaining between them. Germline V gene sequence: CDR1 SGDLS, CDR2 YYNGEE. CDR3 in DNA: TGTGCCAGCAGCGTATTCTCAGATACGCAGTATTTT. This translates into CASSVFSDTQYF.

The V call is TRBV15, the J call TRBJ2-3; possible D gene TRBD2, 6 bases. This CDR3 region has 16 residues. V was clipped by 2 bases and J by 2 bases, with 14 bases between them. Germline V gene sequence: CDR1 LNHNV, CDR2 YYDKDF (reference sequence). In DNA, the CDR3 is TGTGCCACCAGCAGACAGGTGGGAGGTTCCACAGATACGCAGTATTTT. Protein: CATSRQVGGSTDTQYF.

Note on this clone: The germline gene is not matched at one end of the junction; a read error may be the cause. This chain links TRBV7-8 with TRBJ1-3, with D possibly being TRBD1 (5 bases). The germline CDR1 and CDR2 sequences are SGHVS and FQNEAQ. CDR3 length: 13 amino acids. In DNA form, the CDR3 reads TGTGCCAGCAGCCCGGGACCCGGAAAAACCATATATTTT. Protein product: CASSPGPGKTIYF.

The J gene is TRBJ2-3, the V gene TRBV6-6; D remains unclear. Looked up from germline, CDR1 is MNHNY and CDR2 is SVGAGI (reference sequence). CDR3 length equals 13 residues. The V end was cut by 3 bases, the J end by 4 bases, with 8 bases between. CDR3 sequence (DNA): TGTGCCAGCAGTTATAGTGTCCCAGATACGCAGTATTTT. It specifies CASSYSVPDTQYF.

CDR3 nucleotide sequence: TGTGCCAGCAGCGCCCGGGACATAACCTACGAGCAGTACTTC. It codes for CASSARDITYEQYF. V is TRBV9 and J is TRBJ2-7; D may be TRBD1 (6 bases). The CDR3 covers 14 residues. Deletions cut 3 bases from V and 2 bases from J, with 12 bases between. Germline V lookup: CDR1 SGDLS, CDR2 YYNGEE.

The sample holds one count of this clone. The chain recombines TRBV7-2 with TRBJ2-7, with 8 bases fitting TRBD2. The CDR3 is 17 residues long. The V and J ends lost 1 base and 2 bases, in that order; junction bases with no gene match: 10. Germline V gives CDR1 SGHTA, CDR2 FQGNSA. The CDR3 spells CASSLGVAGLYPYEQYF. In nucleotides, the CDR3 is TGTGCCAGCAGCTTAGGAGTAGCGGGACTCTATCCCTACGAGCAGTACTTC.

This chain uses TRBV29-1 with TRBJ2-3; 7 positions match TRBD1. CDR3 length: 15 amino acids. The J segment lost 7 bases and the V segment lost 5 bases, leaving 15 bases of the junction unmatched. Germline V lookup: CDR1 SQVTM, CDR2 ANQGSEA. The CDR3 region is CSVPSRDRFTNTQYF. Written as DNA, the CDR3 is TGCAGCGTTCCCAGCCGGGACAGATTCACGAATACGCAGTATTTT.

The V gene is TRBV5-6, the J gene TRBJ2-3; D is perhaps TRBD1 or TRBD2 (5 bases each). This CDR3 has 16 amino acids. The germline V gene encodes CDR1 SGHDT and CDR2 YYEEEE. The V end was cut by 6 bases, the J end by 5 bases, with 22 bases between. The CDR3: CASMTLTGTVGDTQYF. CDR3 nucleotide sequence: TGTGCCAGCATGACCCTCACCGGGACGGTAGGAGATACGCAGTATTTT.

The chain links TRBV7-7 to TRBJ2-5; D uncertain. The length of the CDR3 is 12 residues. Germline V lookup: CDR1 SSHAT, CDR2 FNYEAQ (reference sequence). V lost 5 bases to trimming and J lost 4 bases, with 8 bases between them. CDR3 region: CASSPYGETQYF. Written as DNA, the CDR3 is TGTGCCAGCAGCCCTTATGGAGAGACCCAGTACTTC. The entire variable domain, with the rest obtained from reference TRBV7-7 and TRBJ2-5, is as follows: GAGVSQSPRYKVTKRGQDVTLRCDPISSHATLYWYQQALGQGPEFLTYFNYEAQPDKSGLPSDRFSAERPEGSISTLTIQRTEQRDSAMYRCASSPYGETQYFGPGTRLLVL.

The genes are TRBV2 and TRBJ2-7; TRBD1 matches at 7 bases. V shed 7 bases, J shed 3 bases, and the junction held 12 bases outside the gene matches. CDR1 and CDR2 (germline): SNHLY, FYNNEI. The CDR3 covers 15 residues. In nucleotides, the CDR3 is TGTGCCAGCATCACTCGGACAGGTAGCCGCTACGAGCAGTACTTC. Translating it yields CASITRTGSRYEQYF.